These 16 T cell receptor beta chains were sequenced from one sample in a study of cytomegalovirus exposure and HLA in healthy donors. The PCR contained 60 Vbeta and 13 Jbeta primers. Sequenced by immunoSEQ multiplex PCR; TCRdb stores in-frame clones only, minus some. The sample yields about 160,000 clones, 70% to 85% seen once. Material: PBMCs. Source of these receptors: a man aged 35 to 55 in good health and CMV-seronegative.

The chain combines TRBV6-5 with TRBJ1-6; no definite D call. Trimming removed 6 bases at V and 0 bases at J, with 6 bases between. There are 14 residues in the CDR3. The germline CDR1 and CDR2 sequences are MNHEY and SVGAGI. CDR3: CASRTSSYNSPLHF. CDR3 DNA sequence: TGTGCCAGCAGGACAAGCTCCTATAATTCACCCCTCCACTTT.

This clone was observed a single time. The CDR3 reads CASSDPSGGGWGTQYF. CDR3 DNA: TGCGCCAGCAGCGACCCTAGCGGGGGAGGCTGGGGTACGCAGTATTTT. The chain carries TRBV5-1 and TRBJ2-3, with 10 positions matching TRBD2. CDR3 length: 16 residues. V gave up 4 bases and J gave up 8 bases; unmatched junction bases: 13. Germline assignment: CDR1 SGHRS and CDR2 YFSETQ.

The V gene is TRBV5-1, the J gene TRBJ1-1, with unresolved D. Germline V gene sequence: CDR1 SGHRS, CDR2 YFSETQ. CDR3 length: 15 residues. The ends were cut back, 1 base at V and 1 base at J, with 11 bases in the middle. This chain's CDR3 is CASSLFRGGNTEAFF. The CDR3 DNA is TGCGCCAGCAGCTTGTTTCGTGGAGGGAACACTGAAGCTTTCTTT.

The chain links TRBV2 to TRBJ1-3; possibly TRBD1 for D (6 bases). CDR3 size: 15 residues. CDR1 and CDR2 from the germline V gene are SNHLY and FYNNEI. The V gene lost 7 bases and the J gene lost 0 bases, with 13 bases spanning the gap. The DNA of the CDR3 is TGTGCCAGCAAACCGGGACATGGCTCTGGAAACACCATATATTTT. Amino acid sequence: CASKPGHGSGNTIYF.

The chain couples TRBV19 to TRBJ2-1, with 10 bases that match TRBD1. This CDR3 spans 15 amino acids. V lost 6 bases and J lost 4; bases outside the gene matches: 6. Per germline, CDR1 LNHDA and CDR2 SQIVND (reference sequence). CDR3 protein: CASRTGQGGYNEQFF. The CDR3 bases are TGTGCCAGTAGGACCGGACAGGGGGGGTACAATGAGCAGTTCTTC.

The rearrangement joins TRBV13 to TRBJ1-2; 9 bases align to TRBD1. CDR3 length equals 13 residues. The V segment lost 3 bases and the J segment 9 bases; nucleotides outside the gene matches: 5. Germline assignment: CDR1 PRHDT and CDR2 FYEKMQ (reference sequence). The CDR3: CASSFGQGRSYTF. The CDR3 coding sequence is TGTGCCAGCAGCTTTGGACAGGGGAGGAGCTACACCTTC. The whole variable domain, remainder taken from reference TRBV13 and TRBJ1-2, is AAGVIQSPRHLIKEKRETATLKCYPIPRHDTVYWYQQGPGQDPQFLISFYEKMQSDKGSIPDRFSAQQFSDYHSELNMSSLELGDSALYFCASSFGQGRSYTFGSGTRLTVV.

The genes are TRBV30 and TRBJ1-6, with TRBD1 as a possible D gene (5 bases). In germline, CDR1 is GTSNPN, CDR2 SVGIG (reference sequence). CDR3 size: 12 residues. The V end lost 3 bases, the J end lost 10 bases, and 10 bases lay between the germline ends. The CDR3 here is CAWSAGGSPLHF. The CDR3 region has the DNA TGTGCCTGGAGCGCGGGGGGGTCACCCCTCCACTTT.

This clone was counted between two and nine times. This sequence joins TRBV2 and TRBJ1-1; the D gene is possibly TRBD1 (6 bases). CDR1 and CDR2 from the germline V gene are SNHLY and FYNNEI. This CDR3 contains 13 residues. The V end lost 7 bases, the J end lost 8 bases, and 17 bases lay between the germline ends. The CDR3 here is CASTMQGWAEAFF. As DNA, the CDR3 is TGTGCCAGCACCATGCAGGGGTGGGCCGAAGCTTTCTTT.

The genes are TRBV19 and TRBJ1-5; D is undetermined. Trimming cost V 7 bases and J 6 bases, with 19 bases left between them. Germline CDR1 and CDR2: LNHDA and SQIVND (reference sequence). This CDR3 is built from 15 residues. The CDR3 DNA follows: TGTGCCAGTATCCGCTCCGGGCGAGCGGGTCAGCCCCAGCATTTT. Amino acids: CASIRSGRAGQPQHF.

The chain uses TRBV19 and TRBJ2-1, with 9 positions matching TRBD2. This CDR3 spans 18 amino acids. Trimming took 6 bases from V and 3 from J; bases not matched to a gene: 15. Germline V gene lookup returns CDR1 LNHDA and CDR2 SQIVND (reference sequence). CDR3 region: CASSPGPSGEGGYNEQFF. The CDR3 DNA sequence: TGTGCCAGTAGCCCAGGTCCTAGCGGGGAGGGGGGCTACAATGAGCAGTTCTTC. Full variable domain (remainder filled in from reference TRBV19 and TRBJ2-1): DGGITQSPKYLFRKEGQNVTLSCEQNLNHDAMYWYRQDPGQGLRLIYYSQIVNDFQKGDIAEGYSVSREKKESFPLTVTSAQKNPTAFYLCASSPGPSGEGGYNEQFFGPGTRLTVL.

The chain has TRBV19 and TRBJ1-6; the match to TRBD1 covers 7 bases. J lost 12 bases, V lost 4 bases, and 6 bases had no gene match. The length of the CDR3 is 13 residues. Germline CDR1 is LNHDA and CDR2 is SQIVND (reference sequence). The CDR3 DNA follows: TGTGCCAGTAGTAGTGGGACAGTGCAACCCCTCCACTTT. It encodes CASSSGTVQPLHF.

The V call is TRBV5-4, the J call TRBJ2-1; 7 nucleotides agree with TRBD1. Germline CDR1 and CDR2: SGHNT and YYREEE (reference sequence). V lost 4 bases, J lost 9 bases, and 10 bases stayed unmatched. The CDR3 spans 14 residues. The CDR3 loop is CASSLPKQGSEQFF. Written as DNA, the CDR3 is TGTGCCAGCAGCCTACCTAAACAGGGGTCTGAGCAGTTCTTC.

V usage is TRBV2 and J usage is TRBJ1-1, with 8 bases matching TRBD1. Trimming took 2 bases from V and 2 from J; bases not matched to a gene: 1. Germline CDR1 and CDR2: SNHLY and FYNNEI. The CDR3 spans 14 residues. CDR3 DNA sequence: TGTGCCAGCAGTGAACAGGGGGCCAACACTGAAGCTTTCTTT. Protein sequence: CASSEQGANTEAFF.

V is TRBV29-1 and J is TRBJ2-7; no clear D. The germline V and J ends were trimmed by 7 bases and 3 bases, with 10 bases remaining between them. Germline-derived CDR1 and CDR2 are SQVTM and ANQGSEA. This CDR3 is built from 11 residues. In DNA, the CDR3 is TGCAGCGCCGTCCACAACTACGAGCAGTACTTC. Its translation: CSAVHNYEQYF.

This chain joins TRBV19 and TRBJ1-2; D is unclear. The CDR3 spans 11 residues. V shed 5 bases and J shed 5 bases, with 6 bases lying between them. Per germline, CDR1 LNHDA and CDR2 SQIVND (reference sequence). CDR3 loop: CASSQNYGYTF. CDR3 coding DNA: TGTGCCAGTAGTCAGAATTATGGCTACACCTTC.

This clone occurred a few times. This chain links TRBV7-8 with TRBJ2-7; TRBD1 agrees at 10 bases. Germline V CDR1 and CDR2: SGHVS, FQNEAQ. The J segment lost 2 bases and the V segment lost 5 bases, leaving 6 bases of the junction unmatched. This CDR3 has 15 residues. CDR3: CASSTGQGNPYEQYF. The CDR3 region has the DNA TGTGCCAGCAGCACGGGACAGGGGAATCCCTACGAGCAGTACTTC. Complete variable domain (other parts from reference TRBV7-8 and TRBJ2-7): GAGVSQSPRYKVAKRGQDVALRCDPISGHVSLFWYQQALGQGPEFLTYFQNEAQLDKSGLPSDRFFAERPEGSVSTLKIQRTQQEDSAVYLCASSTGQGNPYEQYFGPGTRLTVT.